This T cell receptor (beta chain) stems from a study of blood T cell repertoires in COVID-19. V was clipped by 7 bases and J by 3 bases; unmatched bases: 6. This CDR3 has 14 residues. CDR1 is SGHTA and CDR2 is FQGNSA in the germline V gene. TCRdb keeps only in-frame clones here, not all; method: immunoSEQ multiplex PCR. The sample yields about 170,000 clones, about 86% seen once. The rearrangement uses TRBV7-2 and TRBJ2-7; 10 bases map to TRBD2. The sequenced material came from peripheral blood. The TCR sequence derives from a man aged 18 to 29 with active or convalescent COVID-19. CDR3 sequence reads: CASTPSSGSYEQYF. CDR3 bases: TGTGCCAGCACCCCTTCTAGCGGGAGCTACGAGCAGTACTTC.